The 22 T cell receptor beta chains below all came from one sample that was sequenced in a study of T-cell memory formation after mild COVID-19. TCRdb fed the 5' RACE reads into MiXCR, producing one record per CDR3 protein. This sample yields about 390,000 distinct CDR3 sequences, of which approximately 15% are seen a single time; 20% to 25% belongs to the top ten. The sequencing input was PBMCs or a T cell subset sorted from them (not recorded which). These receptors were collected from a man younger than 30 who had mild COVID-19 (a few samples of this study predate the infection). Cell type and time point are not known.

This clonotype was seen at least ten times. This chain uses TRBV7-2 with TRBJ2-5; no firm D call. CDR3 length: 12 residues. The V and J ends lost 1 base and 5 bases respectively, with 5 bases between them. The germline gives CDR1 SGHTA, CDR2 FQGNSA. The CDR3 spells CASSLERETQYF. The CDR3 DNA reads TGTGCCAGCAGCTTAGAAAGGGAGACCCAGTACTTC.

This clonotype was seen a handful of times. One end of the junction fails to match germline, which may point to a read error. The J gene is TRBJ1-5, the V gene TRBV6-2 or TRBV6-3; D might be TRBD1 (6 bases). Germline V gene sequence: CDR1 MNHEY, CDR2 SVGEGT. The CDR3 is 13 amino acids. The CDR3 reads CASSYRDIGPEHF. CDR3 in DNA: TGTGCCAGCAGTTACAGGGACATCGGGCCCGAGCATTTT.

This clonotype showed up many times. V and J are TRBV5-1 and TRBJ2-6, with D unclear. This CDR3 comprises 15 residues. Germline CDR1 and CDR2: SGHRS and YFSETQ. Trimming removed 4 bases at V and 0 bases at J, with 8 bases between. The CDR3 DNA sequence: TGCGCCAGCAGCCCTACAGACTCTGGGGCCAACGTCCTGACTTTC. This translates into CASSPTDSGANVLTF.

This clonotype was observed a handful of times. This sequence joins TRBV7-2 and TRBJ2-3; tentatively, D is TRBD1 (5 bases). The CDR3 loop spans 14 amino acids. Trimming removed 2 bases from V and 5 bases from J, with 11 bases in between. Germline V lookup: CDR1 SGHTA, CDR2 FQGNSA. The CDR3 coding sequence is TGTGCCAGCAGCTTACTGGGGCAAGGAGATACGCAGTATTTT. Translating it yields CASSLLGQGDTQYF.

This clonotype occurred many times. DNA of the CDR3: TGCAGTGGCAGGGACGGCGGCCAATGGACTGAAGCTTTCTTT. It specifies CSGRDGGQWTEAFF. This chain links TRBV20-1 with TRBJ1-1; maybe TRBD1 (5 bases). With 7 bases removed from V and 5 bases from J, the gap between germline ends came to 20 bases. The germline V gene encodes CDR1 DFQATT and CDR2 SNEGSKA (reference sequence). The CDR3 totals 14 residues.

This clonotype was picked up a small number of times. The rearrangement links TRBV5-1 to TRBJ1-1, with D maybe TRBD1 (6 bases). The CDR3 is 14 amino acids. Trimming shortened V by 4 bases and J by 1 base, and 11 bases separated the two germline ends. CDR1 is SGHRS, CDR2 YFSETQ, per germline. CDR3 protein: CASSQDRPNTEAFF. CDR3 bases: TGCGCCAGCAGCCAGGACAGACCGAACACTGAAGCTTTCTTT. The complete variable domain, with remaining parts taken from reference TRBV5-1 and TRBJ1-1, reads KAGVTQTPRYLIKTRGQQVTLSCSPISGHRSVSWYQQTPGQGLQFLFEYFSETQRNKGNFPGRFSGRQFSNSRSEMNVSTLELGDSALYLCASSQDRPNTEAFFGQGTRLTVV.

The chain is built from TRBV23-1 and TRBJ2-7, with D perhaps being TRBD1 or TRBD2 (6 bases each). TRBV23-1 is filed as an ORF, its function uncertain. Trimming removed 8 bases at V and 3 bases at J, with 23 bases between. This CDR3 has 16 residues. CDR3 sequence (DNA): TGCGCCAGCCAAGGGGGGAGACAGGAAACTCTCTACGAGCAGTACGTC. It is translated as CASQGGRQETLYEQYV.

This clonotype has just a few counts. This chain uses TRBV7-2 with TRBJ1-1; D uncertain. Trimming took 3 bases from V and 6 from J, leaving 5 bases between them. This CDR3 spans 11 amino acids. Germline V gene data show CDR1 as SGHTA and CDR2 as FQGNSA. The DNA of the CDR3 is TGTGCCAGCAGCTTCGACGCTGAAGCTTTCTTT. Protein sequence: CASSFDAEAFF.

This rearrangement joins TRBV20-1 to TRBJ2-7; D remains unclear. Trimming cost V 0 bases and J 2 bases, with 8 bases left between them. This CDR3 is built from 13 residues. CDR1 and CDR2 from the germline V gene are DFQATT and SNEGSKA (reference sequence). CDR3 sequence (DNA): TGCAGTGCTAGAGATAACCGCCCCTACGAGCAGTACTTC. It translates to CSARDNRPYEQYF.

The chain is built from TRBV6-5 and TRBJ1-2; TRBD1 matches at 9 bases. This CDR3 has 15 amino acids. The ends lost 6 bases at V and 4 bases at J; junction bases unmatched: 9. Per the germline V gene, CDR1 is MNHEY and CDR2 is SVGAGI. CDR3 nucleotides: TGTGCCAGCAGCGAGGACAGGGGTTCTATCTATGGCTACACCTTC. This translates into CASSEDRGSIYGYTF.

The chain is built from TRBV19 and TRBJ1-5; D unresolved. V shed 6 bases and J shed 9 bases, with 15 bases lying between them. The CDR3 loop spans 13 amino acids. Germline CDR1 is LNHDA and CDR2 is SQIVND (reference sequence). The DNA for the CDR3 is TGTGCCAGTAGCGTATCCATCCGAGGGCCCCAGCATTTT. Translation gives CASSVSIRGPQHF.

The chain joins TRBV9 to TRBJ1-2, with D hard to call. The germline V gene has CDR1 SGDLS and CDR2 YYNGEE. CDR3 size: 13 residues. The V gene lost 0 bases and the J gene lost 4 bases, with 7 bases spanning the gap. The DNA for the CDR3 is TGTGCCAGCAGCGTAGAGGCGGGCTATGGCTACACCTTC. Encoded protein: CASSVEAGYGYTF.

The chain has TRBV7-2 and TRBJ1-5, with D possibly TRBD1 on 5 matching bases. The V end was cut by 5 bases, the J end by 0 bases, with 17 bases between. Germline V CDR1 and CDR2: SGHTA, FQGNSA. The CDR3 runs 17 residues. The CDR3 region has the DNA TGTGCCAGCAGCCCAAGACTCAGGGAATTTAGCAATCAGCCCCAGCATTTT. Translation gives CASSPRLREFSNQPQHF.

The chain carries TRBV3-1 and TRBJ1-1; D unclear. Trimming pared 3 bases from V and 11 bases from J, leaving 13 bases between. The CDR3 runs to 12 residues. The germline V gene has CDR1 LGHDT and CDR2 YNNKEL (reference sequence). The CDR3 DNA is TGTGCCAGCAGCCAGGCGGTGAGTTCGGCTTTCTTT. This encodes CASSQAVSSAFF.

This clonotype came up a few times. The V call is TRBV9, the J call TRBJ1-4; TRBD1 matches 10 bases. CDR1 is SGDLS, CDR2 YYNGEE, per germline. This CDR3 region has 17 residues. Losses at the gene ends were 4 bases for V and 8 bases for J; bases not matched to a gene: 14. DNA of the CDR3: TGTGCCAGCAGCCCGCGGATCGGGACAGGGGAGGCCGAAAAACTGTTTTTT. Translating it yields CASSPRIGTGEAEKLFF.

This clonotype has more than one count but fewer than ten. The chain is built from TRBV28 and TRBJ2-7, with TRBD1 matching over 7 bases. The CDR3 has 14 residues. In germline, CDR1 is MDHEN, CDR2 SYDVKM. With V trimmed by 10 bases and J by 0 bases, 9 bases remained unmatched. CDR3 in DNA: TGTGCCACACACCGGACAGGATTCTCCTACGAGCAGTACTTC. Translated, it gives CATHRTGFSYEQYF.

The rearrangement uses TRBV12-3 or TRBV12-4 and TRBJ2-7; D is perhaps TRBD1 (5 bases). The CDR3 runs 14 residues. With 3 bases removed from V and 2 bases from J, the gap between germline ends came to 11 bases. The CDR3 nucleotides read TGTGCCAGCAGTTTCTTGGGGCCAGCCTACGAGCAGTACTTC. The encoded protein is CASSFLGPAYEQYF.

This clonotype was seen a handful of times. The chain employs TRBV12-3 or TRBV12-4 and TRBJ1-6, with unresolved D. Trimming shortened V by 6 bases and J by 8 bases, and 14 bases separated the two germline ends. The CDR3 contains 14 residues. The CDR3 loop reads CASRYERGDSPLHF. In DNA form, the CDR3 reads TGTGCCAGCAGATATGAGCGGGGTGATTCACCCCTCCACTTT.

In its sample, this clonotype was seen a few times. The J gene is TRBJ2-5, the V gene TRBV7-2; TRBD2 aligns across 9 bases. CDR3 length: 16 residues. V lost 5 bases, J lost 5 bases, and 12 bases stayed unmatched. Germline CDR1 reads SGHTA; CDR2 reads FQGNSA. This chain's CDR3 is CASSMGRLAGRETQYF. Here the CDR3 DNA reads TGTGCCAGCAGCATGGGGAGGCTAGCGGGGCGGGAGACCCAGTACTTC.

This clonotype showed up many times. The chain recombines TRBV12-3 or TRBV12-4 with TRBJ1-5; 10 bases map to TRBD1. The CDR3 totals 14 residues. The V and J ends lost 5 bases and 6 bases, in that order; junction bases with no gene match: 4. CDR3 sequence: CASSPGTGVQPQHF. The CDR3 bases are TGTGCCAGCAGTCCAGGGACAGGGGTTCAGCCCCAGCATTTT.

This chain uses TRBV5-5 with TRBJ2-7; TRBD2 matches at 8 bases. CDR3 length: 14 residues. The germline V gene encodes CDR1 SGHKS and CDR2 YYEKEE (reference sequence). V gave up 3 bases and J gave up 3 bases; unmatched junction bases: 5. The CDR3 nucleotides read TGTGCCAGCAGCTCCGGGGGGGGCATCTACGAGCAGTACTTC. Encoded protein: CASSSGGGIYEQYF.

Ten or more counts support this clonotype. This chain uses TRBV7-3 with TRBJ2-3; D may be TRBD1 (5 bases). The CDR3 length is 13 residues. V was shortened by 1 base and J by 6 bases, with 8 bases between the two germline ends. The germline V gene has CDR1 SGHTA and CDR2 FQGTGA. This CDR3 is CASSLKSGDTQYF. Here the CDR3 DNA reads TGTGCCAGCAGCTTAAAATCAGGGGATACGCAGTATTTT.